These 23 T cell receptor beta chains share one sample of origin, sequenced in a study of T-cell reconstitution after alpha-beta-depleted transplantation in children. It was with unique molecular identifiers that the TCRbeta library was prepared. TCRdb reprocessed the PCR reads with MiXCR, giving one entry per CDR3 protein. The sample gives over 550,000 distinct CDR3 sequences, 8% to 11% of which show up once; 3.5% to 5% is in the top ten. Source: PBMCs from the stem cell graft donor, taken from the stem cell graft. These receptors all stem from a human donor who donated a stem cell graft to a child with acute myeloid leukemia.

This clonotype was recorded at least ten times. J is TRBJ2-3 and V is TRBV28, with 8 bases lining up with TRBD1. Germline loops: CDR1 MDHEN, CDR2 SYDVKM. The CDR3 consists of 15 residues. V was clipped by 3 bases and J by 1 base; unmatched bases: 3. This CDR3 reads CASSFMTGGTDTQYF. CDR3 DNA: TGTGCCAGCAGTTTTATGACAGGGGGCACAGATACGCAGTATTTT. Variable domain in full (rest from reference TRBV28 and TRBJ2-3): DVKVTQSSRYLVKRTGEKVFLECVQDMDHENMFWYRQDPGLGLRLIYFSYDVKMKEKGDIPEGYSVSREKKERFSLILESASTNQTSMYLCASSFMTGGTDTQYFGPGTRLTVL.

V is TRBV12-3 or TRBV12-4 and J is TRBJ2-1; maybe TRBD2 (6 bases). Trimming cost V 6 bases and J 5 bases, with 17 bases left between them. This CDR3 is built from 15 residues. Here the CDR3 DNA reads TGTGCCAGCAGGAAAGGGACTGATTCCAACAATGAGCAGTTCTTC. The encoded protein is CASRKGTDSNNEQFF.

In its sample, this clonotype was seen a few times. CDR3 loop: CASSQTASGANVLTF. CDR3 sequence (DNA): TGTGCCAGCAGCCAAACAGCCTCTGGGGCCAACGTCCTGACTTTC. The gene calls are TRBV28 and TRBJ2-6; D gene unclear. The germline V gene has CDR1 MDHEN and CDR2 SYDVKM. CDR3 size: 15 residues. The V gene lost 6 bases and the J gene lost 0 bases, with 9 bases spanning the gap. Drawing the rest from reference TRBV28 and TRBJ2-6, the complete variable domain is DVKVTQSSRYLVKRTGEKVFLECVQDMDHENMFWYRQDPGLGLRLIYFSYDVKMKEKGDIPEGYSVSREKKERFSLILESASTNQTSMYLCASSQTASGANVLTFGAGSRLTVL.

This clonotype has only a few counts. The CDR3: CASSQVGGYEKLFF. The CDR3 DNA follows: TGTGCCAGCAGCCAAGTCGGAGGCTATGAAAAACTGTTTTTT. The chain links TRBV14 to TRBJ1-4, with unresolved D. Germline values: CDR1 SGHDN, CDR2 FVKESK. The length of the CDR3 is 14 residues. V was shortened by 1 base and J by 6 bases, with 9 bases between the two germline ends.

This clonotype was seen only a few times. The CDR3 spells CAISVLAGETVSSYEQYF. For the CDR3, the DNA is TGTGCCATCAGCGTACTAGCGGGAGAAACCGTGAGCTCCTACGAGCAGTACTTC. The chain links TRBV10-3 to TRBJ2-7; 11 nucleotides line up with TRBD2. Looked up from germline, CDR1 is ENHRY and CDR2 is SYGVKD. The J segment lost 0 bases and the V segment lost 6 bases, leaving 13 bases of the junction unmatched. The CDR3 has 18 amino acids.

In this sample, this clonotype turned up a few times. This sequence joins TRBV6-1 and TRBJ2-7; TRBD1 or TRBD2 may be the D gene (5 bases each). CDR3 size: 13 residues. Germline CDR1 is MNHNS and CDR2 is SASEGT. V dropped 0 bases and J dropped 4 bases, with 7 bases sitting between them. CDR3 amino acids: CASSEAGEYEQYF. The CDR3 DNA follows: TGTGCCAGCAGTGAAGCGGGGGAGTACGAGCAGTACTTC.

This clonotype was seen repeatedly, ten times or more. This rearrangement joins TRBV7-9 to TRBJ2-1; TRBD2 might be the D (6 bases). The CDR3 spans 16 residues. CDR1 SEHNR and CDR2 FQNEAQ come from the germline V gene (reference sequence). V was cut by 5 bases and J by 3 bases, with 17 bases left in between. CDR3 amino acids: CASSIPSREGYNEQFF. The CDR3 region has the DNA TGTGCCAGCAGCATCCCCTCGCGGGAAGGCTACAATGAGCAGTTCTTC.

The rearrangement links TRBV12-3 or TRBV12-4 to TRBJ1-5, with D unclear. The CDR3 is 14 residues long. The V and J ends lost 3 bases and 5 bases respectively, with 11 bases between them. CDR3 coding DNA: TGTGCCAGCAGTTTTCAAAAGACGGATCAGCCCCAGCATTTT. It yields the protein CASSFQKTDQPQHF.

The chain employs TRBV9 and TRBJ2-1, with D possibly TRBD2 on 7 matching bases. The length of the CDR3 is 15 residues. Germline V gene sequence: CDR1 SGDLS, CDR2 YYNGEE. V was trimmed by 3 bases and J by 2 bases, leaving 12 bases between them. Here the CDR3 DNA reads TGTGCCAGCAGCGAGAGGGGGGGGCCCTACAATGAGCAGTTCTTC. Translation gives CASSERGGPYNEQFF.

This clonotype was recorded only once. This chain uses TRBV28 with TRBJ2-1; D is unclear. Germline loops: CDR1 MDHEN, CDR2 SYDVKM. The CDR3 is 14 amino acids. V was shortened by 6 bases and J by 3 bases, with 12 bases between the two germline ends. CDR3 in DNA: TGTGCCAGCAGCCCCCCCCCTCTCTACAATGAGCAGTTCTTC. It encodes CASSPPPLYNEQFF.

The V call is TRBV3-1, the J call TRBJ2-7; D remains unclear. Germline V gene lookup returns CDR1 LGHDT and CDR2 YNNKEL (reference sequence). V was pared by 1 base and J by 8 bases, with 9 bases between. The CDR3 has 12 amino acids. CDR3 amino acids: CASSQGQRKQYF. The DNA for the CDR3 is TGTGCCAGCAGCCAAGGGCAAAGAAAGCAGTACTTC.

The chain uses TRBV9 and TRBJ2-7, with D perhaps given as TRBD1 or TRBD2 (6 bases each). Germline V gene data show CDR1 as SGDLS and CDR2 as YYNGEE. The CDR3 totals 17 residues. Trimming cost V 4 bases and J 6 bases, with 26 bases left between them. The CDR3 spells CASSSKEGDPTQSEQYF. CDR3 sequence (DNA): TGTGCCAGCAGCTCGAAGGAGGGGGACCCCACGCAGAGCGAGCAGTACTTC.

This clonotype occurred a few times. The chain's CDR3 is CASSSLQGLGSNQPQHF. Here the CDR3 DNA reads TGTGCCAGCAGCTCTTTACAGGGGCTCGGAAGCAATCAGCCCCAGCATTTT. This chain uses TRBV6-1 with TRBJ1-5; 7 nucleotides agree with TRBD1. V was pared by 6 bases and J by 1 base, with 12 bases of the junction left unmatched. Per germline, CDR1 MNHNS and CDR2 SASEGT. The CDR3 contains 17 residues.

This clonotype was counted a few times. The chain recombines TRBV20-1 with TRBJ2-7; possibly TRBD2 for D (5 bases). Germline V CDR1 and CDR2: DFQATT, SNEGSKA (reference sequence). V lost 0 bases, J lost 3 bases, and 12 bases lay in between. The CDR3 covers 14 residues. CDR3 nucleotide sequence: TGCAGTGCTAGAGAGGGAGCTAAGGGCTACGAGCAGTACTTC. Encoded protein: CSAREGAKGYEQYF.

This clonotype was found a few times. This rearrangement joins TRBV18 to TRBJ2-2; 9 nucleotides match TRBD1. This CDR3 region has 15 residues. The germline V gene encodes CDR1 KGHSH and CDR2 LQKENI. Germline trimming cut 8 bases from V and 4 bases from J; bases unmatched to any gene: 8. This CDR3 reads CASPTQGAITGELFF. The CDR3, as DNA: TGTGCCAGCCCGACACAGGGGGCGATCACCGGGGAGCTGTTTTTT. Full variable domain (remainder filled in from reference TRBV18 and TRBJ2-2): NAGVMQNPRHLVRRRGQEARLRCSPMKGHSHVYWYRQLPEEGLKFMVYLQKENIIDESGMPKERFSAEFPKEGPSILRIQQVVRGDSAAYFCASPTQGAITGELFFGEGSRLTVL.

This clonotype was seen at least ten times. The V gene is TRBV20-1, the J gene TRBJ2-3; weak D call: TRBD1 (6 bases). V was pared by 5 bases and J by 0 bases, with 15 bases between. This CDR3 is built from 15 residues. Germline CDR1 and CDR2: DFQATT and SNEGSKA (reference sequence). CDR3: CSAPRGDTSTDTQYF. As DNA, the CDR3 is TGCAGTGCTCCCCGAGGGGACACAAGCACAGATACGCAGTATTTT.

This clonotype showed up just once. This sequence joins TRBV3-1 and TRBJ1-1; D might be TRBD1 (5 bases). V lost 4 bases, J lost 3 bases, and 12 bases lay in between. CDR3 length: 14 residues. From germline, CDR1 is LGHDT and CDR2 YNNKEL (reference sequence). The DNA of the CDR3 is TGTGCCAGCAGCCGGTCCGGACATTACACTGAAGCTTTCTTT. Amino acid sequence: CASSRSGHYTEAFF.

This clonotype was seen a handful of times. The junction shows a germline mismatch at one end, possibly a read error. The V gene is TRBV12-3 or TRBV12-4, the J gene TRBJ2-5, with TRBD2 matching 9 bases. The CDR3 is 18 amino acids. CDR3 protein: CASCLALLAGAGQETQYF. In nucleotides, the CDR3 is TGTGCCAGCTGTTTAGCGCTGTTAGCGGGAGCTGGTCAAGAGACCCAGTACTTC.

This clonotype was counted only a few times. This chain's CDR3 is CASSLGDRGREQYF. The CDR3 DNA is TGCGCCAGCAGCTTGGGGGACAGGGGGCGCGAGCAGTACTTC. This sequence joins TRBV5-1 and TRBJ2-7; 12 bases align to TRBD1. Germline V lookup: CDR1 SGHRS, CDR2 YFSETQ. The junction had 1 base not matched to a gene; V was cut back by 0 bases and J by 6 bases. The CDR3 is 14 amino acids.

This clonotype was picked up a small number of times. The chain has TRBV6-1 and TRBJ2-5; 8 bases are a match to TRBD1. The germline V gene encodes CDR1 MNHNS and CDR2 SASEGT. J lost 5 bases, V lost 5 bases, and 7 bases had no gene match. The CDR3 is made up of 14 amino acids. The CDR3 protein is CASSPAGGAETQYF. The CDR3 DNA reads TGTGCCAGCAGTCCCGCAGGGGGCGCGGAGACCCAGTACTTC.

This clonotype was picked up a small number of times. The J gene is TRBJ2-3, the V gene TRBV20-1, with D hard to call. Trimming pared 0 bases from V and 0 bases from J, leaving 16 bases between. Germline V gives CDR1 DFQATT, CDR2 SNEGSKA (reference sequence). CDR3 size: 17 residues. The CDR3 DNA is TGCAGTGCTAGAGATCGGAGATGGGGATCTAGCACAGATACGCAGTATTTT. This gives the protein CSARDRRWGSSTDTQYF.

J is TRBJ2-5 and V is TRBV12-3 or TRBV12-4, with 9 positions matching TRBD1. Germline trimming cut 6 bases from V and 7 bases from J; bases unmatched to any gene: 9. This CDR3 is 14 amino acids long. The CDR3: CASSQQGALVTQYF. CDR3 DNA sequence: TGTGCCAGCAGCCAACAGGGGGCCTTGGTGACCCAGTACTTC.

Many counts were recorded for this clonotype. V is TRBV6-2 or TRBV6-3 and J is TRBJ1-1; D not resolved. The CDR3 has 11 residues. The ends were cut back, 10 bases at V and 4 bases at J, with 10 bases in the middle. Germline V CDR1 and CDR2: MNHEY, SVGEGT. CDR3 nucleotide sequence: TGTGCCACACTCACGGTCACTGAAGCTTTCTTT. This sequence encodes CATLTVTEAFF.